This T cell receptor (beta chain) was recorded in a study of control samples from healthy donors and cancer patients (dated by TCRdb to the early 2020s). Concerning this clone itself: Its antigen is still unknown. Per-nucleotide qualities are absent, and no much larger clonotype sits a single base away.

Library generation was performed with the immunoSEQ multiplex PCR assay. The immuneACCESS repertoire file appears here via TCRdb, limited to in-frame rearrangements. These files lack a portion of the clones; in checked studies, under half of the deficit traces to unresolved V genes, and the cause of the others is not known. This sample has about 160,000 clones in its table, and nearly 96% of those were observed once. 1% of the sample is taken by the ten largest. The sample was blood. This clonotype originated in a woman aged 25 to 45 in good health.

The nucleotides read TGTGCCAGCAGCGTACAGGGGGCGGAGAGGAACATTCAGTACTTC. Its product reads: CASSVQGAERNIQYF. The sequence is built from TRBV9 and TRBJ2-4, with 8 middle bases fitting TRBD1. The CDR3, cysteine through phenylalanine, is 15 amino acids long. CDR3 DNA only is kept here, 45 bases in frame from base 1. V has 1 base trimmed and J has 7 bases trimmed; junction bases matching no gene number 7. As encoded in the germline V gene, CDR1 is SGDLS while CDR2 is YYNGEE. The CDR3, completed at both ends by the reference TRBV9 and TRBJ2-4 genes, gives the full variable domain DSGVTQTPKHLITATGQRVTLRCSPRSGDLSVYWYQQSLDQGLQFLIQYYNGEERAKGNILERFSAQQFPDLHSELNLSSLELGDSALYFCASSVQGAERNIQYFGAGTRLSVL.